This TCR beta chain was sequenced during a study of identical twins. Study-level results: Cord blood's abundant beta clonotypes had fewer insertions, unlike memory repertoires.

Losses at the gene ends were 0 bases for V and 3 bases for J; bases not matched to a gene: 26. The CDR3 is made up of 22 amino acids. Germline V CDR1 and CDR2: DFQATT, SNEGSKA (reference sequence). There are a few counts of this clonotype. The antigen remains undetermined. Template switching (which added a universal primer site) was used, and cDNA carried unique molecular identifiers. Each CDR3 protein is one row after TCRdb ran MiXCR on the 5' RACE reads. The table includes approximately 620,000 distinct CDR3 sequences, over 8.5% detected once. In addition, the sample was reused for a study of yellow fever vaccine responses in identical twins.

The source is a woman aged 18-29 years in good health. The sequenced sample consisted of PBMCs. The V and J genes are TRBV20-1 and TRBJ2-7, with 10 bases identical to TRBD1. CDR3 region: CSARDSTGPGQGKERGVYEQYF. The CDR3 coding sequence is TGCAGTGCTAGAGATTCAACTGGACCGGGACAGGGGAAGGAGAGGGGGGTCTACGAGCAGTACTTC.